This TCR beta chain was recorded in a study of neurological immune-mediated disorders (dated by TCRdb to between 2018 and 2021). In the study overall: Among the approximately 35 multiple sclerosis patients, relapsing-remitting MS was present in 31 and secondary progressive MS was present in 3. The cohort included about 70 subjects: approximately 15 with HAM/TSP, some 35 with multiple sclerosis, and approximately 20 healthy controls. Using UMI-based sequencing, the study compared peripheral blood TCR-beta repertoires from patients with HTLV-I-associated myelopathy (HAM/TSP), patients with multiple sclerosis, and healthy controls. Longitudinal samples, technical triplicates and paired sorted CD4+ and CD8+ T-cell subsets, alongside PBMC samples, were included among the approximately 98 TCR-beta libraries. Findings and caveats that apply to the study as a whole: In phylogenetic analysis, the repertoires of 18 of 34 MS patients grouped into a cluster of related CDR3 sequences, which suggests a possible signature at the repertoire level. No clinical or MRI features were associated with the MS cluster, and the authors said that larger cohorts are needed. Across subjects, expanded clones never shared an identical CDR3 amino acid sequence, which suggests that the TCR-beta repertoires in every group were private. TCR clonal expansion was highest in HAM/TSP patients and lowest in MS patients, with MS patients falling below even healthy controls.

This clonotype was seen a handful of times. Its antigen has not been determined. Base-call qualities are not available, and no considerably larger clone is one nucleotide away. Relative to germline, V is 3 bases shorter and J is 8 bases shorter, with 9 bases between their ends. Including the terminal cysteine and phenylalanine, the CDR3 comprises 12 residues. Just the 36-base CDR3 DNA is kept, in frame starting at base 1. From the germline V gene, CDR1 is SGHTA and CDR2 is FQGNSA. For unsorted PBMC libraries, 2 million PBMCs were used after storage in RNAlater at -80 degrees C until RNA extraction. The multiple sclerosis patients were enrolled in a US clinical protocol that evaluated disease progression with magnetic resonance imaging. PBMCs were separated from peripheral blood using Ficoll-Hypaque density gradient centrifugation and then cryopreserved in liquid nitrogen. cDNA was synthesized by template-switch 5'RACE using a primer with a 10-nucleotide random unique molecular identifier that tagged each TCR transcript. Each sequencing run produced over 190 million TCR-beta sequences covering 15-18 subjects. Total RNA was extracted with the RNeasy kit. The KAPA Real-time Library Amplification kit was used to amplify TCR-beta VDJ regions with primers for the TCR constant region and the 5'RACE anchor. Sample indexes and Illumina adaptors were added in a first PCR, after which library yield was increased in a second PCR. The roughly 650 bp TCR product was size-selected on a 2% E-gel SizeSelection system after Ampure bead purification. Library quality was checked on a Bioanalyzer, concentration was measured with Qubit, and libraries were quantified with the Kapa Library Quantification kit before pooling. Paired-end 2 x 150 bp sequencing of the libraries was performed on an Illumina HiSeq 2500. To increase sequence diversity, roughly 24-32% phiX was spiked into each library pool. From the authors' description of their analysis: The UMI-based MiGEC pipeline processed quality-filtered reads and removed over 75% of raw TCR sequences during error correction. VDJ genes were aligned to IMGT germline references, and each clonotype was defined by a unique CDR3 amino acid sequence together with V-J genes. Clonal expansion, Shannon diversity and CDR3 relatedness were evaluated with VDJtools (CalcPairwiseDistances, ClusterSamples), while phylogenetic trees were built in CLCbio workbench. Expanded clones were defined as having at least 8 unique UMIs, based on coefficient-of-variation modelling across technical triplicates. TCRdb trimmed the raw reads at Q25, called clones with MiXCR and kept productive beta chains. CDR3 protein duplicates are merged, each entry listing the most common genes and DNA. TCRdb, not the authors, supplied the V and J calls. The sample records tens of thousands of distinct CDR3 sequences, around 4.5% of which are singletons. The leading ten clones occupy around 5% of the sample.

Material for sequencing was PBMCs. The chain is assembled from TRBV7-2 and TRBJ2-3, with a tentative D call of TRBD1 or TRBD2, each matching 5 bases. This TCR derives from an older woman with multiple sclerosis. The CDR3 has the sequence CASSFTGGTQYF. The DNA reads TGTGCCAGCAGCTTCACTGGGGGTACGCAGTATTTT.